This paragraph covers one T cell receptor beta chain sequence. Its antigen is unidentified. Just one base apart from a much larger clone, this may be a read error. TCR beta CDR3 regions were amplified from RNA. Researchers ran a first-round RT-PCR on the TCR CDR3 using the HTBI primer set. MiXCR, run by TCRdb on the multiplex PCR reads, gives a single entry per CDR3 protein. The sample includes roughly 800,000 distinct CDR3 sequences, about two fifths of them seen just once. Patients were aged 18 to 65, had disease duration under 2 months, and had newly diagnosed hyperthyroidism. Uncontrolled infection, other autoimmune disease, pregnancy or lactation disqualified patients from enrolment. Together with thyroid ultrasound, orbital computed tomography, serum thyroxine and TRAb, clinical symptoms were used for diagnoses. The data originate from a study of T cells in Graves' hyperthyroidism and ophthalmopathy. Study-wide results and caveats: Ophthalmopathy and stable hyperthyroidism were told apart by a 13 V-J model.

Germline V gene lookup returns CDR1 MGHDK and CDR2 SYGVNS. The germline V and J ends were trimmed by 10 bases and 0 bases, with 16 bases remaining between them. This CDR3 is 14 amino acids long. Specimen: blood. The chain has TRBV25-1 and TRBJ2-7; D remains ambiguous. The TCR sequence derives from a man between 18 and 35 years old with Graves' hyperthyroidism. CDR3: CATHGGAVSYEQYF. In DNA form, the CDR3 reads TGTGCCACCCACGGTGGTGCGGTCTCCTACGAGCAGTACTTC.